The entry that follows covers one TCR beta chain sequence. Its antigen remains unidentified. This entry is derived from a study of vaccination and CD4 T cells after COVID-19. Study context: Controls had a CEFX pool, an HIV-1 Nef pool, or no peptide added.

Losses at the gene ends were 2 bases for V and 1 base for J; bases not matched to a gene: 16. Germline CDR1 and CDR2: MNHEY and SVGEGT. This CDR3 is built from 19 residues. Study-level results: Spike mono-reactivity applied to 304 of 307 vaccine-specific clones detected in convalescent patients.

With the Oncomine TCR Beta short-read assay, DNA from cultured CD4+ T cells was sequenced. The source of extracted genomic DNA was cultured CD4+ T cells. Via MiXCR, TCRdb re-called the PCR reads, giving one row per CDR3 protein. The sample gives several thousand distinct CDR3 sequences, under 40% of which show up once; roughly an eighth is in the top ten. Treatment meaning: approximately nine-day PBMC culture with coronavirus spike peptide pools or control peptides (ViraFEST assay). Unexposed donor CD4+ T cells predated the COVID-19 pandemic, collected 2011-2018. Source material: CD4+ T cells from blood, cultured in vitro. This sequence originates from a human donor in good health. The rearrangement links TRBV6-2 or TRBV6-3 to TRBJ1-1, with 7 bases matching TRBD1. CDR3 nucleotides: TGTGCCAGCAGTTACGCCCCGACAGGGCTTTCCATTGGGAACACTGAAGCTTTCTTT. It translates to CASSYAPTGLSIGNTEAFF.